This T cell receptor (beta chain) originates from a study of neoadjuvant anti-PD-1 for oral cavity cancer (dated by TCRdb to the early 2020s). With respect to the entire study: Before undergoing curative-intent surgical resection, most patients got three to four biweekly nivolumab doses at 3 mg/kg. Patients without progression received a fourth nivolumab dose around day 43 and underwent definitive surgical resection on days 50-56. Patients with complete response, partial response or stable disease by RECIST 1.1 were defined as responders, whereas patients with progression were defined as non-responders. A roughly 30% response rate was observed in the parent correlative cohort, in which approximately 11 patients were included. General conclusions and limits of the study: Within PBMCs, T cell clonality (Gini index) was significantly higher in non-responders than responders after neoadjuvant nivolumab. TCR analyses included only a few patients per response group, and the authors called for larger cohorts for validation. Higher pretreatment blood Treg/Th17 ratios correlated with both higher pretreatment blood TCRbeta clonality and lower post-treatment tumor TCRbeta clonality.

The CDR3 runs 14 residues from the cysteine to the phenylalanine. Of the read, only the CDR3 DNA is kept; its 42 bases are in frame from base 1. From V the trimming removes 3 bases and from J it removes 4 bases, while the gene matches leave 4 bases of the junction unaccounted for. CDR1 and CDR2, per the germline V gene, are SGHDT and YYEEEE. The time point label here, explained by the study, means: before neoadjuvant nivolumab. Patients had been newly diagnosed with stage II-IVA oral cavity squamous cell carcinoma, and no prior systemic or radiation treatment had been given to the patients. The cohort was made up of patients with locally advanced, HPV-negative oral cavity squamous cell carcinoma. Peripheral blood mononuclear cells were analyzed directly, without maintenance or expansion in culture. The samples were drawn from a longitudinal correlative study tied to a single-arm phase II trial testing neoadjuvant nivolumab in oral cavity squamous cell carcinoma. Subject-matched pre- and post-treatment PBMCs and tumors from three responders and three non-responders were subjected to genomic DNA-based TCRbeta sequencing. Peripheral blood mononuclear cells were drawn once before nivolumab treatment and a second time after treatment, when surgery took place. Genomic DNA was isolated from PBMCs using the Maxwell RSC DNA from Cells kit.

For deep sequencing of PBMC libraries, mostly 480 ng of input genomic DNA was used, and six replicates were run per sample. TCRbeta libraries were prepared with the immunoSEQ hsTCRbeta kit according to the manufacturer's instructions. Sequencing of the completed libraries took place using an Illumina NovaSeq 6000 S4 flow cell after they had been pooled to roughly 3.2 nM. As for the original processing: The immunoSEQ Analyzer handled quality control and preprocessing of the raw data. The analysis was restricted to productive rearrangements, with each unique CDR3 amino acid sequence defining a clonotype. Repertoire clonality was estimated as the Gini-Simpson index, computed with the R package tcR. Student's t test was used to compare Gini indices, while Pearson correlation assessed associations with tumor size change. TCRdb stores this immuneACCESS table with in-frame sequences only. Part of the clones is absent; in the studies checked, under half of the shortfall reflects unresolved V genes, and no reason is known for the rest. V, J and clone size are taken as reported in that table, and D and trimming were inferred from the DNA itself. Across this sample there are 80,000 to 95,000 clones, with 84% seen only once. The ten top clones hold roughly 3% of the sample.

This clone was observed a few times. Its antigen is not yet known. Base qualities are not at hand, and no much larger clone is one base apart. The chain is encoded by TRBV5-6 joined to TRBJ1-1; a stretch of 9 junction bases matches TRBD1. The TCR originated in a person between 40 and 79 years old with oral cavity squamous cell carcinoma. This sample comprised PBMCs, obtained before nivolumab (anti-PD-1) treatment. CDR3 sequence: CASSYRDRATEAFF. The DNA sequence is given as TGTGCCAGCAGCTACCGGGACAGGGCCACTGAAGCTTTCTTT.